Below are 4 T cell receptor beta chains sequenced from a single sample in a study of blood T cell repertoires in COVID-19. Sequenced by immunoSEQ multiplex PCR; TCRdb stores in-frame clones only, minus some. Of about 130,000 clones listed, roughly three quarters are singletons. The sample comprised peripheral blood. The receptor source for this set is a woman in her 70s with acute or convalescent COVID-19.

With regard to this clone: The same CDR3 arises from other DNA sequences in this sample as well. The CDR3 spells CASSDRGRRGYTF. The CDR3 DNA reads TGTGCCAGTAGTGACAGGGGGCGACGTGGCTACACCTTC. The chain couples TRBV19 to TRBJ1-2; the match to TRBD1 covers 10 bases. The CDR3 covers 13 residues. V was clipped by 5 bases and J by 7 bases; unmatched bases: 4. The germline gives CDR1 LNHDA, CDR2 SQIVND (reference sequence).

The chain joins TRBV28 to TRBJ1-2; the match to TRBD1 covers 7 bases. In germline, CDR1 is MDHEN, CDR2 SYDVKM. The CDR3 loop spans 14 amino acids. Unmatched junction bases numbered 4, after V lost 1 base and J lost 5 bases. The CDR3 loop is CASSLLGRGYGYTF. For the CDR3, the DNA is TGTGCCAGCAGTTTATTGGGCAGGGGGTATGGCTACACCTTC.

With respect to this clone: This sample also contains other DNA sequences that code for the same CDR3. The gene calls are TRBV12-5 and TRBJ2-2; D gene unclear. Per germline, CDR1 LGHNT and CDR2 FRNRAP. The CDR3 sequence is 12 residues long. Between the trimmed V and J ends, which lost 3 bases and 5 bases, there was a span of 4 bases. The CDR3 sequence is CASGFSTGELFF. The DNA of the CDR3 is TGTGCTAGTGGTTTTAGTACCGGGGAGCTGTTTTTT.

This clone has more than one count but fewer than ten. The rearrangement uses TRBV7-8 and TRBJ2-2, with D tentatively TRBD2 (5 bases). CDR1 and CDR2 (germline): SGHVS, FQNEAQ. The V end lost 4 bases, the J end lost 6 bases, and 9 bases lay between the germline ends. The CDR3 extends over 13 amino acids. The CDR3 DNA sequence: TGTGCCAGCAGCTCGGGGTTCTCCGGGGAGCTGTTTTTT. Translating it yields CASSSGFSGELFF.